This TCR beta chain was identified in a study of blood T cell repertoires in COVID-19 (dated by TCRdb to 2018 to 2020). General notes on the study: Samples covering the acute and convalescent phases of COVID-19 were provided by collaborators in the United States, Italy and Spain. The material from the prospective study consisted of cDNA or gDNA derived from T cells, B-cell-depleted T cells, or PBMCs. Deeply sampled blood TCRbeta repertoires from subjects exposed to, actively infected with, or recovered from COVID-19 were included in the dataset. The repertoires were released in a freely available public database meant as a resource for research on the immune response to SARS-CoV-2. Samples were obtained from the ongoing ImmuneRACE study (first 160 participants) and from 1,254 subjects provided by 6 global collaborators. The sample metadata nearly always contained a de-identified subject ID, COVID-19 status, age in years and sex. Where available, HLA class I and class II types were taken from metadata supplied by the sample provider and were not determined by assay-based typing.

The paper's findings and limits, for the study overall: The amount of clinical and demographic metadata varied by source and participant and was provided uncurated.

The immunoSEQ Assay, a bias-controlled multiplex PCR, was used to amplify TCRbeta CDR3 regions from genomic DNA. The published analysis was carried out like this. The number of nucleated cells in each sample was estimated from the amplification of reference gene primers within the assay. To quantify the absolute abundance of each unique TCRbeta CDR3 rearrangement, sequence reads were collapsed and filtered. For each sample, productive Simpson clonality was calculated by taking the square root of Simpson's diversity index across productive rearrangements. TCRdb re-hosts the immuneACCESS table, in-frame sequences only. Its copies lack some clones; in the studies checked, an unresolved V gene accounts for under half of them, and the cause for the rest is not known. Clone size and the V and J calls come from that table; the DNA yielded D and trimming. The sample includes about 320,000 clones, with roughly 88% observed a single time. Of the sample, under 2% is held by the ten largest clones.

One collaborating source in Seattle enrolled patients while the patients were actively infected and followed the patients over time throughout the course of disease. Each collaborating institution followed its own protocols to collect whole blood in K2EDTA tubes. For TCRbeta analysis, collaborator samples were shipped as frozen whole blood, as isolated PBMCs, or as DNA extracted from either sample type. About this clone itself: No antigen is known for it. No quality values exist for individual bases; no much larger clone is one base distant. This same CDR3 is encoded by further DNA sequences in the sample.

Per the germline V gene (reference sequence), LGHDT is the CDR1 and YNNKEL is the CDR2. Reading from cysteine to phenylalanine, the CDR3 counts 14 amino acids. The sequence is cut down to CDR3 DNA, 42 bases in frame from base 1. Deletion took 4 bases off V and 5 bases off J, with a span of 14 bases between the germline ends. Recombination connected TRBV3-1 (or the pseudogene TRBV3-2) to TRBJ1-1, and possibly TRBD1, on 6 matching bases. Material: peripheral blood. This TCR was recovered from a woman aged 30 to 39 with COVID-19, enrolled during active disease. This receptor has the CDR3 CASSPRGAGTEAFF. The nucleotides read TGTGCCAGCAGCCCCCGGGGGGCCGGGACTGAAGCTTTCTTT.